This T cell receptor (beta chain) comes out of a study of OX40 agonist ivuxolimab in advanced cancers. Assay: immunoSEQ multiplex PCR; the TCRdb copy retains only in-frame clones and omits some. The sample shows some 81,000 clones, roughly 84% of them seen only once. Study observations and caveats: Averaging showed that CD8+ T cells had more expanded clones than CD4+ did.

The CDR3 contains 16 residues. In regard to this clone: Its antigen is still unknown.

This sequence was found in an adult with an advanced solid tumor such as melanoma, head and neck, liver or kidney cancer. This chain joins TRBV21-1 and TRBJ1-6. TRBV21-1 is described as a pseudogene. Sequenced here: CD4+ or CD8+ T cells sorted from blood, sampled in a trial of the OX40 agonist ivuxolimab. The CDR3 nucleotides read TGTGCCAGCAGCCCCTGGAAGCGGGCATGGGGTTCACCCCTCCACTTT. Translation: CASSPWKRAWGSPLHF.